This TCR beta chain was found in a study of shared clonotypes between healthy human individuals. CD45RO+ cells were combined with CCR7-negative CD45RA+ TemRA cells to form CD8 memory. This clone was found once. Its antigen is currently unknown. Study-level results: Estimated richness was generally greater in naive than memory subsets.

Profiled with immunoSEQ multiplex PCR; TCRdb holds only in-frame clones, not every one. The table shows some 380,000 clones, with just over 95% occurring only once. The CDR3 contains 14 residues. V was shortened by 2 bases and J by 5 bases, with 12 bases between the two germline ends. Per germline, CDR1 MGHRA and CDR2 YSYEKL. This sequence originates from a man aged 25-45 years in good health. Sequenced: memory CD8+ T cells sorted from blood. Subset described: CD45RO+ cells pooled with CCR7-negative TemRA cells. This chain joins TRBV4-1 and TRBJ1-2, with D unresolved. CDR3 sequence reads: CASSQLVGSYGYTF. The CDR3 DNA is TGCGCCAGCAGCCAATTAGTGGGGTCTTATGGCTACACCTTC.